The rows below give T cell receptor beta chains drawn from one sample of a study of CD8 T cells in ankylosing spondylitis. A single record per CDR3 protein comes from TCRdb applying MiXCR to the 5' RACE reads. This sample yields about 540,000 distinct CDR3 sequences, of which roughly 13% are seen a single time; over 6.5% belongs to the top ten. The sample taken for sequencing was blood, either unsorted or a sorted T cell fraction (not recorded which). These receptors all come from a male donor with ankylosing spondylitis. CDR3s include the opening cysteine and the closing phenylalanine or tryptophan. A D gene is named only where the DNA matches it firmly. Rows give clone size only sometimes, using once, few, many, or a class for an expanded clone.

>TRBV7-2|many|.|TRBJ2-2
TGTGCCAGCAGCTTCAGCGGAACGAACTCCGGGGAGCTGTTTTTT
CASSFSGTNSGELFF
>TRBV7-9|.|.|TRBJ1-2
TGTGCCAGCAGCACCAGGAGATGGAGCTATGGCTACACCTTC
CASSTRRWSYGYTF
>TRBV6-1|.|TRBD1|TRBJ2-1
TGTGCCAGCAGTCAGTTACAGGGGCCCTACAATGAGCAGTTCTTC
CASSQLQGPYNEQFF
>TRBV28|few|.|TRBJ1-3
TGTGCCAGCATTGCAGGGAGTACGGGAAACACCATATATTTT
CASIAGSTGNTIYF
>TRBV5-1|many|.|TRBJ2-1
TGCGCCAGCAGCTTGCCTAGCCGTGATGAGCAGTTCTTC
CASSLPSRDEQFF
>TRBV20-1|.|.|TRBJ2-3
TGCAGTGCTAGAGATTTACGGGAGAGCACAGATACGCAGTATTTT
CSARDLRESTDTQYF
>TRBV14|few|.|TRBJ1-6
TGTGCCAGCAGCTCCCGGGGGGACCGACGGTCACCCCTCCACTTT
CASSSRGDRRSPLHF
>TRBV11-2|few|TRBD2|TRBJ2-5
TGTGCCAGCAGCTTAGCGGGAGGATGGGACCAAGAGACCCAGTACTTC
CASSLAGGWDQETQYF
>TRBV3-1|few|.|TRBJ1-6
TGTGCCAGCAGCCAACTCCGGGACAAGAGCTCCTATAATTCACCCCTCCACTTT
CASSQLRDKSSYNSPLHF
>TRBV20-1|many|.|TRBJ2-2
TGCAGTGCTATGGGTCGAACCGGGGAGCTGTTTTTT
CSAMGRTGELFF
>TRBV6-1|.|TRBD2|TRBJ2-1
TGTGCCAGCAGTCGCGGGAGCTCGAGCTCCTACAATGAGCAGTTCTTC
CASSRGSSSSYNEQFF
>TRBV5-1|few|.|TRBJ2-1
TGCGCCAGCAGCTTGGGGTACCGCGATGAGCAGTTCTTC
CASSLGYRDEQFF
>TRBV20-1|.|.|TRBJ2-5
TGCAGTGCTGAATTTCCGGGACTAGAGACCCAGTACTTC
CSAEFPGLETQYF
>TRBV7-9|many|.|TRBJ1-1
TGTGCCAGCAGCTTAAGACAGATGAACACTGAAGCTTTCTTT
CASSLRQMNTEAFF
>TRBV20-1|few|.|TRBJ1-1
TGCAGTGCTAGCGGGGGTGGCACTGAAGCTTCCTTT
CSASGGGTEASF
>TRBV27|once|.|TRBJ1-6
TGTGCCAGCACCTGGAGTTATAATTCACCCCTCCACTTT
CASTWSYNSPLHF
>TRBV20-1|.|TRBD1|TRBJ1-6
TGCAGTGCTGGCACAGGGGACAATTCACCCCTCCACTTT
CSAGTGDNSPLHF
>TRBV12-3/TRBV12-4|few|TRBD1|TRBJ1-2
TGTGCCAGCAGTTTTCACAGGGGCGCTGGTGGCTACACCTTC
CASSFHRGAGGYTF
>TRBV2|few|.|TRBJ2-3
TGTGCCAGCAGTGAGGGGCAGGCTAGCACAGATACGCAGTATTTT
CASSEGQASTDTQYF
>TRBV7-2|many|TRBD1|TRBJ2-7
TGTGCCAGCAGCTTAGCGCCACAGGGGGCCTACGAGCAGTACTTC
CASSLAPQGAYEQYF
>TRBV12-3/TRBV12-4|many|.|TRBJ1-1
TGTGCCAGCACCGTTGCGGGCCCGGAAGCTTTCTTT
CASTVAGPEAFF
>TRBV4-2|.|TRBD2|TRBJ2-3
TGTGCCAGCAGCCCCGCTCACCCACTTAGCGGGAGATGGGCAGATACGCAGTATTTT
CASSPAHPLSGRWADTQYF
>TRBV10-2|few|.|TRBJ2-3
TGCGCCAGCACCAGGGTTCGCAGAGATACGCAGTATTTT
CASTRVRRDTQYF
>TRBV12-3/TRBV12-4|few|.|TRBJ2-3
.
CASSFLADTDTQYF
>TRBV14|.|.|TRBJ1-1
TGTGCCAGCAGCCAAGAGGTTCCAGGGACGGTTGAAGCTTTCTTT
CASSQEVPGTVEAFF
>TRBV11-2|many|.|TRBJ1-1
TGTGCCAGCAGGCGCCTCCTCGGTATAGCTTTCTTT
CASRRLLGIAFF
>TRBV20-1|.|TRBD2|TRBJ2-1
TGCAGTGCGGCCAGAGGAGCGGGAGAGGCCAATGAGCAGTTCTTC
CSAARGAGEANEQFF
>TRBV7-9|many|TRBD2|TRBJ2-1
TGTGCCAGCAGCTCGGGACTAGCGGTCTACAATGAGCAGTTCTTC
CASSSGLAVYNEQFF
>TRBV6-4|.|.|TRBJ2-3
TGTGCCAGCAGTGACTTCCGACACACTACGCAGTATTTT
CASSDFRHTTQYF
>TRBV12-3/TRBV12-4|.|TRBD2|TRBJ2-2
TGTGCCAGCAGTTTTGGGACTAGCGGGTCAACCGGGGAGCTGTTTTTT
CASSFGTSGSTGELFF
>TRBV11-2|few|TRBD1|TRBJ2-7
TGTGCCAGCAGCCAGGACAGGTACTCCTACGAGCAGTACTTC
CASSQDRYSYEQYF
>TRBV2|.|TRBD1|TRBJ2-5
TGTGCCAGCAGCGACAGGGTTAAGGAGACCCAGTACTTC
CASSDRVKETQYF
>TRBV2|.|.|TRBJ1-2
TGTGCCAGCAGTGAAACAATGGCTGTGGGCTACACCTTC
CASSETMAVGYTF
>TRBV12-3/TRBV12-4|few|.|TRBJ2-6
TGTGCCAGCAGTTTAGGGCGGGATGCTGGGGCCAACGTCCTGACTTTC
CASSLGRDAGANVLTF
>TRBV20-1|few|.|TRBJ1-1
TGCAGTGCTAGAGATCGGGAGGACACTGAAGCTTTCTTT
CSARDREDTEAFF
>TRBV25-1|few|.|TRBJ1-1
TGTGCCAGCAGTGACAATGGTTTTGAAGCTTTCTTT
CASSDNGFEAFF
>TRBV11-2|many|.|TRBJ1-2
TGTGCCAGCAGCCTAACGGACAAAAACACTAATGGCTACACCTTC
CASSLTDKNTNGYTF
>TRBV6-2/TRBV6-3|.|.|TRBJ1-5
TGTGCCAGCAGTTACTCTAGGGCGGAGACCCTAATGGGTTGGGATCAGCCCCAGCATTTT
CASSYSRAETLMGWDQPQHF
>TRBV7-9|many|.|TRBJ1-2
TGTGCCAGCAGCAGAGCCCTAGCTAACTATGGCTACACCTTC
CASSRALANYGYTF